This T cell receptor (beta chain) was recorded in a study of blood T cell repertoires in COVID-19. About the research overall: The United States, Italy and Spain were the sources of the acute and convalescent COVID-19 samples. T cells, B-cell-depleted T cells, or PBMCs supplied cDNA or gDNA.

Living in 24 US areas, the participants were between about 18 and 95 years of age. Clinical history reported by participants formed the basis on which cohorts were assigned. The data were produced by immunoSEQ multiplex PCR, yet TCRdb's version contains in-frame clones alone and is incomplete. The table records over 200,000 clones, 85% to 90% of them present only once. The sequencing input was PBMCs or T cells enriched from blood (not recorded which). This receptor was taken from a woman aged 25 to 39 with acute COVID-19.

Here the CDR3 reads CASSFQLEGELFF. Here the CDR3 DNA reads TGTGCCAGCAGCTTCCAACTTGAAGGGGAGCTGTTTTTT. The chain employs TRBV11-3 and TRBJ2-2; D unclear. The CDR3 loop spans 13 amino acids. The germline V gene has CDR1 SGHNT and CDR2 YENEEA. V was shortened by 3 bases and J by 8 bases, with 10 bases between the two germline ends.